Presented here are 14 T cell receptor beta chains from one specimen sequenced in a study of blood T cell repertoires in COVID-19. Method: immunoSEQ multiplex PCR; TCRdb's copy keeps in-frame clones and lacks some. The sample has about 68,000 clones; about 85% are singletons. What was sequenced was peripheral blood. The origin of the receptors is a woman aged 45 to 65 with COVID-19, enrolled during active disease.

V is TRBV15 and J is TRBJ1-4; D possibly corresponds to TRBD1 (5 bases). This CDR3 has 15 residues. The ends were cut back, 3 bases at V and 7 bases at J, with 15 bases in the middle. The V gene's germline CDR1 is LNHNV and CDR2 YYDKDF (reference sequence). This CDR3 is CATSRDGGAGEKLFF. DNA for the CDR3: TGTGCCACCAGCAGGGACGGAGGGGCCGGTGAAAAACTGTTTTTT.

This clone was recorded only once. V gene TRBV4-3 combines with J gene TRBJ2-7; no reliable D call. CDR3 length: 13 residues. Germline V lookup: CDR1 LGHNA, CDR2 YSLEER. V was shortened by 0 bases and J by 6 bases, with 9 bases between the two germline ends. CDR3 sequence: CASSQESGSEQYF. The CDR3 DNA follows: TGCGCCAGCAGCCAAGAGTCAGGCTCCGAGCAGTACTTC.

CDR3 DNA sequence: TGTGCCAGCAGCTTGGACAGGGGCAACGAGCAGTACTTC. Translated, it gives CASSLDRGNEQYF. V usage is TRBV5-4 and J usage is TRBJ2-7; 7 nucleotides match TRBD1. Germline V gives CDR1 SGHNT, CDR2 YYREEE (reference sequence). The CDR3 is 13 amino acids. V was pared by 0 bases and J by 5 bases, with 2 bases of the junction left unmatched.

The CDR3 sequence is CASRGLGLALLEQYF. The CDR3 DNA is TGTGCCAGCAGGGGCCTGGGACTAGCCCTCCTGGAGCAGTACTTC. The chain uses TRBV7-2 and TRBJ2-7; 9 bases line up with TRBD2. The CDR3 is made up of 15 amino acids. J lost 7 bases, V lost 6 bases, and 13 bases had no gene match. Looked up from germline, CDR1 is SGHTA and CDR2 is FQGNSA.

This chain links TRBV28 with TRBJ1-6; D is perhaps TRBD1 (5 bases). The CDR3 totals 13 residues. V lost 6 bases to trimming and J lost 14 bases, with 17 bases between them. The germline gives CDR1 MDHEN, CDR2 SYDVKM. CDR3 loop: CASSRDGRGALHF. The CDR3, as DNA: TGTGCCAGCAGCCGGGACGGGCGGGGGGCCCTCCACTTT.

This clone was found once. The CDR3 DNA sequence: TGTGCCAGTAGTATAGAATGGAGCGGGGAGCTGTTTTTT. Translation gives CASSIEWSGELFF. V gene TRBV19 combines with J gene TRBJ2-2; D is unclear. The CDR3 covers 13 residues. Trimming stripped 0 bases from V and 7 bases from J, with 6 bases between. CDR1 is LNHDA, CDR2 SQIVND, per germline (reference sequence).

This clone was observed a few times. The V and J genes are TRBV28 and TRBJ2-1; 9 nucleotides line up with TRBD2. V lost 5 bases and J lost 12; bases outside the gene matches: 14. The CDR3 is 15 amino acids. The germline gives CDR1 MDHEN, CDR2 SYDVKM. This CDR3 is CASSGPGLASRAQFF. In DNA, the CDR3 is TGTGCCAGCAGTGGACCGGGACTAGCTTCCCGAGCGCAGTTCTTC.

For the CDR3, the DNA is TGTGCCAGCAGTTTGCGAGCGGATGAGCAGTTCTTC. Translated: CASSLRADEQFF. This chain uses TRBV6-5 with TRBJ2-1, with D perhaps TRBD2 (5 bases). Deletions cut 4 bases from V and 8 bases from J, with 9 bases between. Germline V lookup: CDR1 MNHEY, CDR2 SVGAGI. The CDR3 totals 12 residues.

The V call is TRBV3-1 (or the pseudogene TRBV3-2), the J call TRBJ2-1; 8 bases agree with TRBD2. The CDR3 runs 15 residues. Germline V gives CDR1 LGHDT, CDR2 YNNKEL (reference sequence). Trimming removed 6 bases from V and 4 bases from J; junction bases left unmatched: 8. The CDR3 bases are TGTGCCAGCAGTCCCGGGACTAGGGCGTACAATGAGCAGTTCTTC. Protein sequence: CASSPGTRAYNEQFF.

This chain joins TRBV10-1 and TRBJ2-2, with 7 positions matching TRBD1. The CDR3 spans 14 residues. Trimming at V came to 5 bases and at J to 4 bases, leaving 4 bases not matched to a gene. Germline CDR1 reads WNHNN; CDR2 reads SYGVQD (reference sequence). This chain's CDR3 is CASSTGESTGELFF. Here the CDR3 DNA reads TGCGCCAGCAGTACAGGGGAGTCCACCGGGGAGCTGTTTTTT.

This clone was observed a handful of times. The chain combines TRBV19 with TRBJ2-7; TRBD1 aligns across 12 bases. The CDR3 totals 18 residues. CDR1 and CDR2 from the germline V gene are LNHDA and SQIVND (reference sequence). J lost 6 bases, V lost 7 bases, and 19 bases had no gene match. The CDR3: CASTRTPIGTGGATEQYF. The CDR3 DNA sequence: TGTGCCAGTACCAGAACTCCCATAGGGACAGGGGGCGCAACCGAGCAGTACTTC.

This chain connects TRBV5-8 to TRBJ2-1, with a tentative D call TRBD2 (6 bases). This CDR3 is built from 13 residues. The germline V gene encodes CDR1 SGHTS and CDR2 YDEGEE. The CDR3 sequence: CVPLGGGSNEQFF. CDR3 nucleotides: TGTGTACCCCTGGGGGGAGGTAGTAATGAGCAGTTCTTC.

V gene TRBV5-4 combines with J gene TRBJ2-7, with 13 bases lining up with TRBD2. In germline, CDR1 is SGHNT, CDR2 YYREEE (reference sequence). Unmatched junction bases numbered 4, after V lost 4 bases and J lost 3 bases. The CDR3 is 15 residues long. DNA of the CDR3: TGTGCCAGCAGCGTCGGGACTAGCGGGATCTACGAGCAGTACTTC. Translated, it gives CASSVGTSGIYEQYF.

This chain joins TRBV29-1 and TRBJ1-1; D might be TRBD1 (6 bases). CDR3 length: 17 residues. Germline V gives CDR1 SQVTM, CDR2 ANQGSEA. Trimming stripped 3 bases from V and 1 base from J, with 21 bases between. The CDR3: CSVEISLGGFRNTEAFF. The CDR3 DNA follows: TGCAGCGTTGAGATCTCCCTAGGGGGTTTTAGGAACACTGAAGCTTTCTTT.